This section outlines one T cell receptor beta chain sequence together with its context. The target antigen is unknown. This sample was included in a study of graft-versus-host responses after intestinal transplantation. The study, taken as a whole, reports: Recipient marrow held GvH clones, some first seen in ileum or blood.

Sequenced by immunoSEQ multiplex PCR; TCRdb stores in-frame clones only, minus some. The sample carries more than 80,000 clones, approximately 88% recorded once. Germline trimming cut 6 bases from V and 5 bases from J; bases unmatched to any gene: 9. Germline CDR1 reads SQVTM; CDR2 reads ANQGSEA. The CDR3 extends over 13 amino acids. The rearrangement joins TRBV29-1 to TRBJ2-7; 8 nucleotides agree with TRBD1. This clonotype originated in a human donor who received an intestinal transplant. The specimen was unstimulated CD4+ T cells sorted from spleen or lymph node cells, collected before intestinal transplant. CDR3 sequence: CSVRGQGVHEQYF. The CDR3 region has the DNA TGCAGCGTCCGAGGACAGGGAGTCCACGAGCAGTACTTC.